These 23 T cell receptor beta chains originate from one sample sequenced in a study of blood T cell repertoires in COVID-19. Sequencing was performed with immunoSEQ multiplex PCR; in TCRdb, only in-frame clones are kept and a portion is missing. The sample lists tens of thousands of clones, 75% to 85% occurring once. The sample consisted of peripheral blood. The receptor source for this set is a human donor in a cohort sampled during active COVID-19.

This clone was observed a few times. This chain connects TRBV5-1 to TRBJ1-2; 9 bases are a match to TRBD1. J was trimmed by 7 bases and V by 4 bases; bases with no gene match: 17. The CDR3 has 17 amino acids. Germline loops: CDR1 SGHRS, CDR2 YFSETQ. CDR3 sequence: CASSPGQGPRGGAGYTF. In DNA form, the CDR3 reads TGCGCCAGCAGCCCGGGACAGGGCCCGCGGGGCGGTGCTGGCTACACCTTC.

This clone was observed a few times. This chain's CDR3 is CASSLGPGQGNQPQHF. CDR3 nucleotide sequence: TGCGCCAGCAGCTTGGGTCCGGGACAGGGAAATCAGCCCCAGCATTTT. The rearrangement uses TRBV5-1 and TRBJ1-5, with 9 bases matching TRBD1. The CDR3 runs to 16 residues. Germline V CDR1 and CDR2: SGHRS, YFSETQ. V was clipped by 0 bases and J by 4 bases; unmatched bases: 5.

This rearrangement joins TRBV10-3 to TRBJ2-7; 10 bases line up with TRBD1. This CDR3 is built from 17 residues. CDR1 is ENHRY and CDR2 is SYGVKD in the germline V gene. V gave up 0 bases and J gave up 4 bases; unmatched junction bases: 9. The CDR3 nucleotides read TGTGCCATCAGTGAGTCGGACCAGACAGGGGGCGAGTACGAGCAGTACTTC. This gives the protein CAISESDQTGGEYEQYF.

The gene calls are TRBV30 and TRBJ1-6, with 8 bases identical to TRBD1. Germline-derived CDR1 and CDR2 are GTSNPN and SVGIG (reference sequence). V dropped 2 bases and J dropped 3; count of bases not matched to a gene: 6. The CDR3 is 16 residues long. The chain's CDR3 is CAWSTATGGYNSPLHF. In DNA, the CDR3 is TGTGCCTGGAGTACCGCTACAGGGGGCTATAATTCACCCCTCCACTTT.

This chain connects TRBV30 to TRBJ2-3; D is possibly TRBD2 (5 bases). Trimming left V 2 bases short and J 6 bases short, with 9 bases between. Germline lookup yields CDR1 GTSNPN and CDR2 SVGIG (reference sequence). CDR3 size: 12 residues. Written as DNA, the CDR3 is TGTGCCTGGAGTTGGGGAGTGGATACGCAGTATTTT. It specifies CAWSWGVDTQYF.

This sequence joins TRBV3-1 (or the pseudogene TRBV3-2) and TRBJ2-1; D remains unclear. Looked up from germline, CDR1 is LGHDT and CDR2 is YNNKEL (reference sequence). Trimming took 2 bases from V and 2 from J, leaving 10 bases between them. The CDR3 runs 15 residues. The chain's CDR3 is CASSQQHTAYNEQFF. The CDR3 coding sequence is TGTGCCAGCAGCCAACAACACACAGCCTACAATGAGCAGTTCTTC.

The rearrangement joins TRBV12-3 or TRBV12-4 to TRBJ1-1; 7 nucleotides agree with TRBD1. CDR3 length: 13 amino acids. V lost 2 bases, J lost 5 bases, and 2 bases stayed unmatched. The CDR3 DNA sequence: TGTGCCAGCAGTTTAAGACAGGGAACTGAAGCTTTCTTT. Protein sequence: CASSLRQGTEAFF.

J is TRBJ2-7 and V is TRBV10-3, with D perhaps TRBD2 (5 bases). CDR1 ENHRY and CDR2 SYGVKD come from the germline V gene. The CDR3 contains 13 residues. V was pared by 6 bases and J by 4 bases, with 13 bases between. CDR3 DNA: TGTGCCATCAGAGAGGGTTTACATTACGAGCAGTACTTC. This sequence encodes CAIREGLHYEQYF.

The CDR3 DNA follows: TGTGCCAGCAGCGCCATTGGGACAGGGGGCGCGGAGACCCAGTACTTC. Translated, it gives CASSAIGTGGAETQYF. The chain employs TRBV7-2 and TRBJ2-5; 12 bases match TRBD1. Germline loops: CDR1 SGHTA, CDR2 FQGNSA. The CDR3 covers 16 residues. V lost 5 bases and J lost 5; bases outside the gene matches: 9.

The V gene is TRBV4-2, the J gene TRBJ2-5; 10 bases match TRBD2. The germline V gene encodes CDR1 LGHNA and CDR2 YNFKEQ. Losses at the gene ends were 0 bases for V and 4 bases for J; bases not matched to a gene: 5. The length of the CDR3 is 16 residues. The CDR3 DNA reads TGTGCCAGCAGCCAAGAGAGGGGACTAGCGAGAGAGACCCAGTACTTC. Translated: CASSQERGLARETQYF.

This clone was observed a handful of times. The V gene is TRBV19, the J gene TRBJ2-7, with 7 bases identical to TRBD1. CDR3 size: 14 residues. CDR1 is LNHDA and CDR2 is SQIVND in the germline V gene (reference sequence). V lost 2 bases to trimming and J lost 4 bases; unmatched junction nucleotides: 5. The CDR3 reads CASSILGQPYEQYF. The DNA for the CDR3 is TGTGCCAGTAGTATATTGGGACAGCCATACGAGCAGTACTTC.

The V call is TRBV5-6, the J call TRBJ2-7; a possible D gene is TRBD2 (6 bases). Deletions cut 4 bases from V and 3 bases from J, with 8 bases between. There are 12 residues in the CDR3. Germline-derived CDR1 and CDR2 are SGHDT and YYEEEE. This CDR3 is CASSPGVYEQYF. The CDR3 DNA reads as TGTGCCAGCAGCCCGGGGGTCTACGAGCAGTACTTC.

In its sample, this clone was seen a few times. The V call is TRBV5-5, the J call TRBJ2-5; D is unresolved. Germline assignment: CDR1 SGHKS and CDR2 YYEKEE (reference sequence). The CDR3 runs 17 residues. V was trimmed by 2 bases and J by 1 base, leaving 18 bases between them. CDR3 in DNA: TGTGCCAGCAGCTTACACGGTCGTATGAGGATCCAAGAGACCCAGTACTTC. It yields the protein CASSLHGRMRIQETQYF.

The rearrangement joins TRBV19 to TRBJ2-3, with TRBD2 identical over 8 bases. The germline V gene has CDR1 LNHDA and CDR2 SQIVND (reference sequence). The CDR3 runs 14 residues. V lost 3 bases to trimming and J lost 4 bases; unmatched junction nucleotides: 3. In nucleotides, the CDR3 is TGTGCCAGTAGTATTACGGGGGGGGCAGATACGCAGTATTTT. Protein: CASSITGGADTQYF.

V is TRBV29-1 and J is TRBJ1-4; the D gene is possibly TRBD1 (5 bases). The V and J ends lost 4 bases and 10 bases respectively, with 10 bases between them. The CDR3 loop spans 11 amino acids. Looked up from germline, CDR1 is SQVTM and CDR2 is ANQGSEA. The CDR3 DNA is TGCAGCGTTGTTTGGGGGGGAAAACTGTTTTTT. Encoded protein: CSVVWGGKLFF.

The table lists this clone with a few counts. The chain links TRBV5-4 to TRBJ2-3; 12 bases agree with TRBD2. The germline V gene has CDR1 SGHNT and CDR2 YYREEE (reference sequence). Trimming at V came to 2 bases and at J to 4 bases, leaving 2 bases not matched to a gene. This CDR3 contains 15 residues. The CDR3 DNA reads as TGTGCCAGCAGCTTACTAGCGGGGGGTCCAGATACGCAGTATTTT. It encodes CASSLLAGGPDTQYF.

This clone has only one observation. This chain joins TRBV7-9 and TRBJ2-5; TRBD2 matches at 7 bases. There are 15 residues in the CDR3. V was clipped by 3 bases and J by 5 bases; unmatched bases: 9. Germline assignment: CDR1 SEHNR and CDR2 FQNEAQ (reference sequence). The CDR3 DNA sequence: TGTGCCAGCAGCTTCGGGGGAGGGGCCCGGGAGACCCAGTACTTC. Its translation: CASSFGGGARETQYF.

The chain joins TRBV5-4 to TRBJ2-7, with 7 bases that match TRBD1. The V gene end was trimmed by 2 bases and the J gene end by 3 bases; junction bases not matched to a gene: 5. Germline V CDR1 and CDR2: SGHNT, YYREEE (reference sequence). There are 14 residues in the CDR3. The CDR3 loop reads CASSFASGGYEQYF. The CDR3 nucleotides read TGTGCCAGCAGCTTCGCCTCAGGGGGCTACGAGCAGTACTTC.

The V gene is TRBV5-6, the J gene TRBJ1-2, with D possibly being TRBD1 (6 bases). The CDR3 is 15 residues long. The V gene lost 0 bases and the J gene lost 2 bases, with 11 bases spanning the gap. Germline V gene lookup returns CDR1 SGHDT and CDR2 YYEEEE. In DNA form, the CDR3 reads TGTGCCAGCAGCTTGGTTATGCAGGGGAACTATGGCTACACCTTC. It encodes CASSLVMQGNYGYTF.

This clone was picked up one time. This chain uses TRBV7-9 with TRBJ1-1, with TRBD1 as a possible D gene (5 bases). The V end was cut by 1 base, the J end by 4 bases, with 13 bases between. The CDR3 totals 15 residues. Germline CDR1 SEHNR, CDR2 FQNEAQ (reference sequence). The CDR3 DNA is TGTGCCAGCAGCTTAGGGATGGGCGGGGCCACTGAAGCTTTCTTT. This translates into CASSLGMGGATEAFF.

The chain carries TRBV2 and TRBJ2-4; no firm D call. The V and J ends lost 4 bases and 12 bases respectively, with 7 bases between them. Per the germline V gene, CDR1 is SNHLY and CDR2 is FYNNEI. The CDR3 runs 10 residues. The CDR3: CASSAEHQYF. CDR3 nucleotides: TGTGCCAGCAGTGCAGAACATCAGTACTTC.

This clone was observed a handful of times. This chain uses TRBV15 with TRBJ1-5; TRBD1 agrees at 12 bases. CDR1 and CDR2 (germline): LNHNV, YYDKDF (reference sequence). The CDR3 extends over 16 amino acids. V shed 2 bases, J shed 6 bases, and the junction held 5 bases outside the gene matches. The CDR3 here is CATSRPRDRGLQPQHF. The CDR3, as DNA: TGTGCCACCAGCAGACCCCGGGACAGGGGGCTTCAGCCCCAGCATTTT.

The chain recombines TRBV30 with TRBJ1-5; maybe TRBD1 (6 bases). The V gene's germline CDR1 is GTSNPN and CDR2 SVGIG (reference sequence). Trimming pared 2 bases from V and 1 base from J, leaving 12 bases between. CDR3 length equals 15 residues. The CDR3 coding sequence is TGTGCCTGGAGTAGGGGGACGAGAAGCAATCAGCCCCAGCATTTT. This translates into CAWSRGTRSNQPQHF.